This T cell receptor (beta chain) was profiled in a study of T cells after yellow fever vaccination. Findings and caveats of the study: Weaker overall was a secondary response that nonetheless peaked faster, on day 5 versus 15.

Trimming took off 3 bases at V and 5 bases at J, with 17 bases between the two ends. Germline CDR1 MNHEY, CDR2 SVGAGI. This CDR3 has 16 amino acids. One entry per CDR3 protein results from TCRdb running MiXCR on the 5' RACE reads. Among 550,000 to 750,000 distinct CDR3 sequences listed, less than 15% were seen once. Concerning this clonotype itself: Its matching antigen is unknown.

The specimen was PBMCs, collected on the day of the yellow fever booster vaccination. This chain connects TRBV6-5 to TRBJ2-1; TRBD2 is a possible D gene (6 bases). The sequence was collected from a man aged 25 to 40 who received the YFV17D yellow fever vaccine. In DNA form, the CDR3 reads TGTGCCAGCAGTTATGGGACTGCAGTGGACGACAATGAGCAGTTCTTC. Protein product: CASSYGTAVDDNEQFF.